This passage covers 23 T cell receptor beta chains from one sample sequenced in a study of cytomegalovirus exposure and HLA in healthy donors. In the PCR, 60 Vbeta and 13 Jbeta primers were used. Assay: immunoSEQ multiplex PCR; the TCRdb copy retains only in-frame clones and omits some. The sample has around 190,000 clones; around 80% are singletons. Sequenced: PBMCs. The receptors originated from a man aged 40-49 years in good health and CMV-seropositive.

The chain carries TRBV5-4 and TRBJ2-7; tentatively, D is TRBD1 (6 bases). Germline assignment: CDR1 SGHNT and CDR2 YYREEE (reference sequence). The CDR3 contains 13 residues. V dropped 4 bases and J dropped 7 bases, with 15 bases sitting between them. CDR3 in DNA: TGTGCCAGCAGCCCCCAGGGGTTAGATGAGCAGTACTTC. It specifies CASSPQGLDEQYF.

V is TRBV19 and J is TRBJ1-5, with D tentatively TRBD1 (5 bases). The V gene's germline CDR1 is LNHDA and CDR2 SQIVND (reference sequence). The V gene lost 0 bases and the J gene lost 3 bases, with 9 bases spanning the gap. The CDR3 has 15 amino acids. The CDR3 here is CASSIDQGLNQPQHF. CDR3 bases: TGTGCCAGTAGTATAGACCAGGGACTCAATCAGCCCCAGCATTTT.

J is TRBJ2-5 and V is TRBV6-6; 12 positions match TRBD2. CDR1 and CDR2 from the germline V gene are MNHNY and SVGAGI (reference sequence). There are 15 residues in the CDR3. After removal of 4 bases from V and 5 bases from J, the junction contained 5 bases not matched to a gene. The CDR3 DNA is TGTGCCAGCAGTTCTAGCGGGAGGGCCGGGGAGACCCAGTACTTC. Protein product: CASSSSGRAGETQYF.

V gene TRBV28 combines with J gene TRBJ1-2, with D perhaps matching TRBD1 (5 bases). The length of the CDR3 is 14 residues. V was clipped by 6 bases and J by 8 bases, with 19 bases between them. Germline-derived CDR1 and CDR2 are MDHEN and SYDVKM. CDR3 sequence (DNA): TGTGCCAGCAGCTACCGATCCTCAAAGGGGGGCTACACCTTC. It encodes CASSYRSSKGGYTF.

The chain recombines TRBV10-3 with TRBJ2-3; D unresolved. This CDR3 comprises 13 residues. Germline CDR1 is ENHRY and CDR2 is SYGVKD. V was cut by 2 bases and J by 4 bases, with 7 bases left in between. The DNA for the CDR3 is TGTGCCATCAGTGAGCAGGCGCCAGATACGCAGTATTTT. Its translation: CAISEQAPDTQYF.

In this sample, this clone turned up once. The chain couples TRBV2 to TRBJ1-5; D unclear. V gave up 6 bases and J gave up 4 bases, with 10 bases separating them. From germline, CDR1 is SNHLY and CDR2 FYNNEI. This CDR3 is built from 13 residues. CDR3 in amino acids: CASRGNTNQPQHF. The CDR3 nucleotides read TGTGCCAGCAGGGGCAACACTAATCAGCCCCAGCATTTT. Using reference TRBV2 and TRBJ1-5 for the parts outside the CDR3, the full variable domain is EPEVTQTPSHQVTQMGQEVILRCVPISNHLYFYWYRQILGQKVEFLVSFYNNEISEKSEIFDDQFSVERPDGSNFTLKIRSTKLEDSAMYFCASRGNTNQPQHFGDGTRLSIL.

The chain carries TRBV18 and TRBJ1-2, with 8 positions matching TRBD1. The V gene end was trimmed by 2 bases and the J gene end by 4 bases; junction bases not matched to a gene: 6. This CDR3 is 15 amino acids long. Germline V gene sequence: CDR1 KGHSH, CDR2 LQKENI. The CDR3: CASSPTGQVAYGYTF. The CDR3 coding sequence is TGTGCCAGCTCACCAACGGGACAGGTAGCCTATGGCTACACCTTC. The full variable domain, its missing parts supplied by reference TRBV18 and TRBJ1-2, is NAGVMQNPRHLVRRRGQEARLRCSPMKGHSHVYWYRQLPEEGLKFMVYLQKENIIDESGMPKERFSAEFPKEGPSILRIQQVVRGDSAAYFCASSPTGQVAYGYTFGSGTRLTVV.

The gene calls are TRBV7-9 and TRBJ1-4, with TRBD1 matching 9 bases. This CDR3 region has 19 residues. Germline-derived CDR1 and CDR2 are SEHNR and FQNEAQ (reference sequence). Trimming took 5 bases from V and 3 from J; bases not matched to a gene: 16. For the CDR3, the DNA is TGTGCCAGCAGCCACGACCTGCCTCGACAGGGGGAAGCTAATGAAAAACTGTTTTTT. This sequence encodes CASSHDLPRQGEANEKLFF.

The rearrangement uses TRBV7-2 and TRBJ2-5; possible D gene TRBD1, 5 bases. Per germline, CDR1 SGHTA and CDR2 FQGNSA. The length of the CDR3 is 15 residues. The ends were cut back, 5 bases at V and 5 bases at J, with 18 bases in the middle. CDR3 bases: TGTGCCAGCAGCACCACCTCAGGGATAGTGGAGACCCAGTACTTC. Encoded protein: CASSTTSGIVETQYF. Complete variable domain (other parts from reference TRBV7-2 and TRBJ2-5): GAGVSQSPSNKVTEKGKDVELRCDPISGHTALYWYRQSLGQGLEFLIYFQGNSAPDKSGLPSDRFSAERTGGSVSTLTIQRTQQEDSAVYLCASSTTSGIVETQYFGPGTRLLVL.

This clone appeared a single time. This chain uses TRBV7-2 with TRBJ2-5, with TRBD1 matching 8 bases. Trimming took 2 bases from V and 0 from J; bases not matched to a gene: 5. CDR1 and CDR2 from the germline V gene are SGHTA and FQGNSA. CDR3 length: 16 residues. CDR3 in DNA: TGTGCCAGCAGCTTACCGGGACAGGCGTACCAAGAGACCCAGTACTTC. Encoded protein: CASSLPGQAYQETQYF.

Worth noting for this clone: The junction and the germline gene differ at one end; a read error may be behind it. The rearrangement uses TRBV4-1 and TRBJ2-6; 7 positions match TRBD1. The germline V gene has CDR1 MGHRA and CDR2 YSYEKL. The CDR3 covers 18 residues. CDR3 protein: CASSQRGTDPPGANGLTF. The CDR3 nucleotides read TGCGCCAGCAGCCAACGAGGGACAGACCCCCCTGGGGCCAACGGCCTGACTTTC.

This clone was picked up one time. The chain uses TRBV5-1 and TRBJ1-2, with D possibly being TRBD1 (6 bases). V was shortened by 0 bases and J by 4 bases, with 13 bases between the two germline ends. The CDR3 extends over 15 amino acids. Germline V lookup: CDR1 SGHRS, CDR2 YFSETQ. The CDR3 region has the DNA TGCGCCAGCAGCTTGGGTGGGGGACAACCCTATGGCTACACCTTC. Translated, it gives CASSLGGGQPYGYTF.

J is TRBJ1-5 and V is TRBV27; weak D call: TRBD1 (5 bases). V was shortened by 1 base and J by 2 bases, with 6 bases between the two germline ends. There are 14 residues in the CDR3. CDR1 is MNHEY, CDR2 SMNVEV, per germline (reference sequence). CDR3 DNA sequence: TGTGCCAGCAGTTTATGGGGCGGCAATCAGCCCCAGCATTTT. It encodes CASSLWGGNQPQHF.

The DNA for the CDR3 is TGTGCCAGCCGACAAACAGGGAACACTGAAGCTTTCTTT. As protein: CASRQTGNTEAFF. V and J are TRBV7-2 and TRBJ1-1, with D tentatively TRBD1 (5 bases). Germline values: CDR1 SGHTA, CDR2 FQGNSA. Trimming shortened V by 8 bases and J by 1 base, and 11 bases separated the two germline ends. This CDR3 contains 13 residues. The entire variable domain, with the rest obtained from reference TRBV7-2 and TRBJ1-1, is as follows: GAGVSQSPSNKVTEKGKDVELRCDPISGHTALYWYRQSLGQGLEFLIYFQGNSAPDKSGLPSDRFSAERTGGSVSTLTIQRTQQEDSAVYLCASRQTGNTEAFFGQGTRLTVV.

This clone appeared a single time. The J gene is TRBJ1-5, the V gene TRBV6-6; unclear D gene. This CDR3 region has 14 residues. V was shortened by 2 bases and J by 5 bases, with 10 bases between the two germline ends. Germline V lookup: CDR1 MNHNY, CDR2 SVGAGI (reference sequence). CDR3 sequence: CASSYGGGYQPQHF. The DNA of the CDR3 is TGTGCCAGCAGTTACGGCGGAGGGTATCAGCCCCAGCATTTT.

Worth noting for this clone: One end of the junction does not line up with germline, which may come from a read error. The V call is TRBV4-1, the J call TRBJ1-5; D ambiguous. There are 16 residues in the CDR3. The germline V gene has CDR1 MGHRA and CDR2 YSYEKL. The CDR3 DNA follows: TGCGCCAGCAGTCAAGAGGAGGAGTCTAGCAATCAGCCCCAGCATTTT. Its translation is CASSQEEESSNQPQHF.

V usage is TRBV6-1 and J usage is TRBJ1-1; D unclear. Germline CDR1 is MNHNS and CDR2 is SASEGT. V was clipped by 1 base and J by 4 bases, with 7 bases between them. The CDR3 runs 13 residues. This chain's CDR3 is CASSEVAFTEAFF. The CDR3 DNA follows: TGTGCCAGCAGTGAAGTGGCATTCACTGAAGCTTTCTTT.

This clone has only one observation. CDR3 protein: CASSVEDRSNTGELFF. Here the CDR3 DNA reads TGTGCCAGCAGCGTAGAGGACAGGTCGAACACCGGGGAGCTGTTTTTT. The chain links TRBV9 to TRBJ2-2, with 7 bases fitting TRBD1. The CDR3 covers 16 residues. The germline V gene has CDR1 SGDLS and CDR2 YYNGEE. V shed 0 bases and J 0 bases; nucleotides not matched to a gene: 2.

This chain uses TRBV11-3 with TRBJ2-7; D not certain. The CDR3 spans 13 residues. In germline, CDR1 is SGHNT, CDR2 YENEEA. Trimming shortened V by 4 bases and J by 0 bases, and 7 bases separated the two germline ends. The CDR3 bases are TGTGCCAGCAGCTACCTCAGCTCCTACGAGCAGTACTTC. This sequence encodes CASSYLSSYEQYF.

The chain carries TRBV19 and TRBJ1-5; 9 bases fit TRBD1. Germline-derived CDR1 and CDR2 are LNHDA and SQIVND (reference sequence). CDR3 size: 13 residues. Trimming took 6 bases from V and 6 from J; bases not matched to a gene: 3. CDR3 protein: CASRGTGTQPQHF. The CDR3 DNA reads TGTGCCAGTAGGGGGACAGGGACTCAGCCCCAGCATTTT.

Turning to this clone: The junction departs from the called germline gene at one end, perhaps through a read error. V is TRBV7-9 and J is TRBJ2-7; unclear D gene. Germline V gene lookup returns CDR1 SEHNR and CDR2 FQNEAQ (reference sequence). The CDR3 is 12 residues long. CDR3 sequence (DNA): TGTTCCAGCAGCGCGACTCCCAACGAGCAGTACTTC. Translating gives CSSSATPNEQYF. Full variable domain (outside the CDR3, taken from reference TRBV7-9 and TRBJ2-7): DTGVSQNPRHKITKRGQNVTFRCDPISEHNRLYWYRQTLGQGPEFLTYFQNEAQLEKSRLLSDRFSAERPKGSFSTLEIQRTEQGDSAMYLCSSSATPNEQYFGPGTRLTVT.

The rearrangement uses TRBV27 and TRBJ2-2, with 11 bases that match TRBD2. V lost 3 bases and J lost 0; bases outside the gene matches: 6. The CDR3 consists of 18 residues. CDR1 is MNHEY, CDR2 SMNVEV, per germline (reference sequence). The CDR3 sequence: CASSLTLAGVANTGELFF. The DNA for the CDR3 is TGTGCCAGCAGTTTGACACTAGCGGGAGTCGCGAACACCGGGGAGCTGTTTTTT.

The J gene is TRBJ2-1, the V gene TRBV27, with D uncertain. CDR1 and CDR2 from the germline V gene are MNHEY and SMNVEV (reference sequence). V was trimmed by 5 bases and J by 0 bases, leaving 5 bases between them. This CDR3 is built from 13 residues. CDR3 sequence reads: CASSEFSYNEQFF. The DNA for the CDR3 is TGTGCCAGCAGTGAGTTCTCCTACAATGAGCAGTTCTTC.